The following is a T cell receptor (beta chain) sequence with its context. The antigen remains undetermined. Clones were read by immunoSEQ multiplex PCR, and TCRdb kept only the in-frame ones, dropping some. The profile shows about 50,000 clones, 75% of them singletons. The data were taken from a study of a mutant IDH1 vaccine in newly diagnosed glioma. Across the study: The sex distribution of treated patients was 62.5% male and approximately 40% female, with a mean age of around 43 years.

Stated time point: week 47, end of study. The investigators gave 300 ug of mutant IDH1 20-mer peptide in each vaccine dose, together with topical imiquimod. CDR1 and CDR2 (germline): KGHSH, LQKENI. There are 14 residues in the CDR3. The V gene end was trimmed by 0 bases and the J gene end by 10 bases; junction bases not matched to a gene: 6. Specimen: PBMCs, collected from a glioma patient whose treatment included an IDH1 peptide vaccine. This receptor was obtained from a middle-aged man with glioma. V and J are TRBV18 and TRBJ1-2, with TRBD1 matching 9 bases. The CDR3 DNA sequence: TGTGCCAGCTCACCACCGGGACAGGGTATAACCTACACCTTC. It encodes CASSPPGQGITYTF.